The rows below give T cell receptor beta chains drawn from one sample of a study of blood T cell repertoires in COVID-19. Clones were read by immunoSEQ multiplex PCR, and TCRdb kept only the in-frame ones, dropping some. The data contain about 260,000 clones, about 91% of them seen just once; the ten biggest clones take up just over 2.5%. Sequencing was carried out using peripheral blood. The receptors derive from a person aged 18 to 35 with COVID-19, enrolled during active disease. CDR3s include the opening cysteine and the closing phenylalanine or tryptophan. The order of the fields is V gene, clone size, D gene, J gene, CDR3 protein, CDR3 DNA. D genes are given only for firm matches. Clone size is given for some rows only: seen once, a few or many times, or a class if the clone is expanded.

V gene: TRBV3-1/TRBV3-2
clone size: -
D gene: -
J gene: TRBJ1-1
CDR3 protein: CASSQEAEAATGAFF
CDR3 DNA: TGTGCCAGCAGCCAAGAGGCGGAGGCAGCTACCGGAGCTTTCTTT

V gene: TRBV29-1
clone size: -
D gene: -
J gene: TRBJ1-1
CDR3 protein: CSVLGQVNTEAFF
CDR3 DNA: TGCAGCGTCCTGGGGCAGGTGAACACTGAAGCTTTCTTT

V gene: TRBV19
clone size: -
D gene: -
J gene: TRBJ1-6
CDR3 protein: CASRRGTVESPLHF
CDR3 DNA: TGTGCCAGTAGGCGCGGAACCGTGGAATCACCCCTCCACTTT

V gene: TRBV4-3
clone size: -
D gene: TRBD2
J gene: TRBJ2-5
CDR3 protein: CASSQETSGRVETQYF
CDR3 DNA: TGCGCCAGCAGCCAAGAGACTAGCGGGAGAGTTGAGACCCAGTACTTC

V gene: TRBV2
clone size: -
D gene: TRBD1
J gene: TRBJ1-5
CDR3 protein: CASGYRGYSNQPQHF
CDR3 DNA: TGTGCCAGCGGATACAGGGGCTACAGCAATCAGCCCCAGCATTTT

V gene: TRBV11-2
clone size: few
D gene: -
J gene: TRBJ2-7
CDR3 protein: CASSLEGVASYEQYF
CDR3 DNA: TGTGCCAGCAGCTTAGAGGGTGTAGCTTCCTACGAGCAGTACTTC

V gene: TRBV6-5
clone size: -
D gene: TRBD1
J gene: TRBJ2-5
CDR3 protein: CASRITGGTQETQYF
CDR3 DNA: TGTGCCAGCAGGATAACAGGGGGGACTCAAGAGACCCAGTACTTC

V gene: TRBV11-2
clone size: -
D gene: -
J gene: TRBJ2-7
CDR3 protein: CASSLVPGLLEQYF
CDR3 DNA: TGTGCCAGCAGCTTAGTCCCAGGGCTTCTCGAGCAGTACTTC

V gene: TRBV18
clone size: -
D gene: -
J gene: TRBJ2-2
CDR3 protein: CASSPIIGGNTGELFF
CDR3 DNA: TGTGCCAGCTCACCAATCATTGGCGGGAACACCGGGGAGCTGTTTTTT

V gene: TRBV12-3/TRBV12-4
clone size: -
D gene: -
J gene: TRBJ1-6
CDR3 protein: CASANSYNSPLHF
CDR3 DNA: TGTGCCAGTGCGAACTCCTATAATTCACCCCTCCACTTT

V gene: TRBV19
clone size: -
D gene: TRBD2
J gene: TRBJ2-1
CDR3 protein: CASSLKFGTRTYEQFF
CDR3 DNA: TGTGCCAGTAGTTTGAAATTCGGGACTAGGACCTATGAGCAGTTCTTC

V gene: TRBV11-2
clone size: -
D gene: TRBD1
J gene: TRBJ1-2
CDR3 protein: CASGTGSLYTF
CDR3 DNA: TGTGCCAGCGGGACAGGGTCCCTCTACACCTTC

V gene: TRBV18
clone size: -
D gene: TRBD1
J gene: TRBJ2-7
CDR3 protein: CASSPIQGAYEQYF
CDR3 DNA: TGTGCCAGCTCACCTATACAGGGGGCCTACGAGCAGTACTTC

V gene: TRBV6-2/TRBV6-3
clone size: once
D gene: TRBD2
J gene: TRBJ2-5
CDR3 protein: CASSSLRTSGRQETQYF
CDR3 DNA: TGTGCCAGCAGTAGTTTAAGGACTAGCGGGAGACAAGAGACCCAGTACTTC

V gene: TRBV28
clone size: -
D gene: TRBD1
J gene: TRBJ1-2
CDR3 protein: CASSPGQGETYGYTF
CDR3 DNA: TGTGCCAGCAGCCCAGGACAGGGAGAAACCTATGGCTACACCTTC

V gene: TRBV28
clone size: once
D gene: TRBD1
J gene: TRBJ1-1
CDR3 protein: CASKGTGGRNAFF
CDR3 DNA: TGTGCCAGCAAGGGGACAGGGGGCCGAAATGCTTTCTTT

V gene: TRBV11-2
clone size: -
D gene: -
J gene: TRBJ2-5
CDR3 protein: CASSPWTQGGQETQYF
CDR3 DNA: TGTGCCAGCAGCCCTTGGACGCAGGGCGGCCAAGAGACCCAGTACTTC